These 4 T cell receptor beta chains came from one sample sequenced in a study of cytotoxic CD8 clonotypes in ibrutinib-treated CLL. Sequencing used immunoSEQ multiplex PCR; TCRdb keeps in-frame clones, though not all of them. The sample shows almost 250,000 clones, around 70% of them seen only once. The starting material was PBMCs, obtained after 24 months of ibrutinib treatment. The receptor source for this set is a human donor with chronic lymphocytic leukemia.

The V and J genes are TRBV11-2 and TRBJ2-7; 8 bases align to TRBD1. Trimming removed 4 bases from V and 7 bases from J; junction bases left unmatched: 12. CDR3 length equals 15 residues. Germline CDR1 reads SGHAT; CDR2 reads FQNNGV. CDR3 coding DNA: TGTGCCAGCAGCTCCTCGGACAGGGCCCAAAGGGAGCAGTACTTC. It yields the protein CASSSSDRAQREQYF. Full variable domain (missing parts from reference TRBV11-2 and TRBJ2-7): EAGVAQSPRYKIIEKRQSVAFWCNPISGHATLYWYQQILGQGPKLLIQFQNNGVVDDSQLPKDRFSAERLKGVDSTLKIQPAKLEDSAVYLCASSSSDRAQREQYFGPGTRLTVT.

This clone showed up just a few times. V usage is TRBV30 and J usage is TRBJ1-2, with no clear D. Germline CDR1 is GTSNPN and CDR2 is SVGIG (reference sequence). The V and J ends lost 4 bases and 4 bases respectively, with 13 bases between them. This CDR3 has 13 amino acids. This CDR3 is CAWTSEVVYGYTF. For the CDR3, the DNA is TGTGCCTGGACCAGCGAGGTAGTCTATGGCTACACCTTC. Looking up the rest from reference TRBV30 and TRBJ1-2 gives the full variable domain: SQTIHQWPATLVQPVGSPLSLECTVEGTSNPNLYWYRQAAGRGLQLLFYSVGIGQISSEVPQNLSASRPQDRQFILSSKKLLLSDSGFYLCAWTSEVVYGYTFGSGTRLTVV.

The chain carries TRBV7-8 and TRBJ2-3, with unresolved D. The germline V gene encodes CDR1 SGHVS and CDR2 FQNEAQ. Between the trimmed V and J ends, which lost 0 bases and 0 bases, there was a span of 1 base. This CDR3 has 13 amino acids. The CDR3 spells CASSLASTDTQYF. The CDR3 region has the DNA TGTGCCAGCAGCTTAGCTAGCACAGATACGCAGTATTTT.

The chain is built from TRBV7-2 and TRBJ1-1; 9 bases fit TRBD1. This CDR3 comprises 15 residues. The J segment lost 11 bases and the V segment lost 4 bases, leaving 14 bases of the junction unmatched. CDR1 is SGHTA and CDR2 is FQGNSA in the germline V gene. CDR3 coding DNA: TGTGCCAGCAGCTCTCCCGGGACAGGGTTTTTAATGGCTTTCTTT. Translating it yields CASSSPGTGFLMAFF.